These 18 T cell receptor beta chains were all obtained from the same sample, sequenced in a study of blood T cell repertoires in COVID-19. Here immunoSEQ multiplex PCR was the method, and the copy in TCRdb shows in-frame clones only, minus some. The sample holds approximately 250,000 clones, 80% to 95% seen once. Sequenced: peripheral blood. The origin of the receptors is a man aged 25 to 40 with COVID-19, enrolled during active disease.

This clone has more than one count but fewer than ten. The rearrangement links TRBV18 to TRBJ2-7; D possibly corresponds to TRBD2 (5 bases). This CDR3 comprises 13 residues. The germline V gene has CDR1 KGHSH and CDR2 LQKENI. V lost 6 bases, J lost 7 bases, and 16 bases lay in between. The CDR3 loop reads CASSQLPGDEQYF. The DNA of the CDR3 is TGTGCCAGCTCTCAACTCCCCGGGGATGAGCAGTACTTC.

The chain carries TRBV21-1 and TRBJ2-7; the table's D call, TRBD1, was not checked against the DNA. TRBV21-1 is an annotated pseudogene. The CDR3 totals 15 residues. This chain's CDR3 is CASSTMTGGCYEQYF. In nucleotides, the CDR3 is TGTGCCAGCAGCACAATGACAGGGGGATGTTACGAGCAGTACTTC.

DNA of the CDR3: TGTGCCAGTACCGACAGATACTACGAGCAGTACTTC. This translates into CASTDRYYEQYF. J is TRBJ2-7 and V is TRBV19, with D tentatively TRBD1 (5 bases). V dropped 7 bases and J dropped 3 bases, with 10 bases sitting between them. CDR1 and CDR2 (germline): LNHDA, SQIVND (reference sequence). The CDR3 loop spans 12 amino acids.

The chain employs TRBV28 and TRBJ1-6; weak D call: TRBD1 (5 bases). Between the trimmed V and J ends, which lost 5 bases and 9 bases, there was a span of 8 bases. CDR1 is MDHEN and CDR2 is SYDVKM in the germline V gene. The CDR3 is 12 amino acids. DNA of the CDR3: TGTGCCAGCAGTCTCAGGGTTTCACCCCTCCACTTT. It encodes CASSLRVSPLHF.

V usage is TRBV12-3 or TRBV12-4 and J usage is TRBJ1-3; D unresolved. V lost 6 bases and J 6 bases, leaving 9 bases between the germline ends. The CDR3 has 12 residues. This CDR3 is CASSPRVNTIYF. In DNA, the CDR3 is TGTGCCAGCAGCCCGAGGGTAAACACCATATATTTT.

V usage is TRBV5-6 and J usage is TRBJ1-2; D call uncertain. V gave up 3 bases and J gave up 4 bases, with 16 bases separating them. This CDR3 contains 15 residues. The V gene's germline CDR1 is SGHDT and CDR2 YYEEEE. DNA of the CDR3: TGTGCCAGCAGCTGGGAGACGGAGTTGGGCTATGGCTACACCTTC. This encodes CASSWETELGYGYTF.

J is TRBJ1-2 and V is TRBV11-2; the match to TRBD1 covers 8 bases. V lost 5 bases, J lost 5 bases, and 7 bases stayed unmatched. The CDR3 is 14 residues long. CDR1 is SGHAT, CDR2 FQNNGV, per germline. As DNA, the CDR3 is TGTGCCAGCAGCCTAATGACAGGGGTTTATGGCTACACCTTC. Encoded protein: CASSLMTGVYGYTF.

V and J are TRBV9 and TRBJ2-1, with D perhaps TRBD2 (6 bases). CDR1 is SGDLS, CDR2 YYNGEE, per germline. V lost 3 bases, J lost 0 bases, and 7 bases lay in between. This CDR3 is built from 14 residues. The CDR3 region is CASSDGSSYNEQFF. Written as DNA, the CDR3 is TGTGCCAGCAGCGACGGGAGCTCCTACAATGAGCAGTTCTTC.

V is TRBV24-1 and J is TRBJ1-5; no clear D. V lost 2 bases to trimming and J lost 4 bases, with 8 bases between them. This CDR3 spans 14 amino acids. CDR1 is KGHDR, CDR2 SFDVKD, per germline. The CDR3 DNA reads TGTGCCACCAGTGATTCCAACACGAATCAGCCCCAGCATTTT. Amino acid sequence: CATSDSNTNQPQHF.

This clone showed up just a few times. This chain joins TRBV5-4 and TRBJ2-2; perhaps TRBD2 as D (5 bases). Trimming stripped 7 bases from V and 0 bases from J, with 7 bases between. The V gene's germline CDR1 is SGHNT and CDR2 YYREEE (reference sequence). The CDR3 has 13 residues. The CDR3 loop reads CASGEPNTGELFF. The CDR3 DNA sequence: TGTGCCAGCGGGGAGCCGAACACCGGGGAGCTGTTTTTT.

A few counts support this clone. CDR3 sequence: CASSQGTGMSYEQYF. CDR3 sequence (DNA): TGTGCCAGCAGCCAAGGGACAGGGATGTCCTACGAGCAGTACTTC. V gene TRBV3-1 (or the pseudogene TRBV3-2) combines with J gene TRBJ2-7; 8 nucleotides align to TRBD1. V trimming: 1 base; J trimming: 1 base; junction bases outside the gene matches: 3. The CDR3 contains 15 residues. Per the germline V gene, CDR1 is LGHDT and CDR2 is YNNKEL (reference sequence).

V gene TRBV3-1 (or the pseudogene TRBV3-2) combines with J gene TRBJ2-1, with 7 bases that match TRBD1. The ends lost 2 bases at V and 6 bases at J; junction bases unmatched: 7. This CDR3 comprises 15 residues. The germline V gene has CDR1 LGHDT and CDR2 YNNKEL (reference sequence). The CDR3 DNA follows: TGTGCCAGCAGCCAACGTCGACAGGGATTCAATGAGCAGTTCTTC. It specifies CASSQRRQGFNEQFF.

The CDR3 is CASSLDRYNEQFF. The CDR3 nucleotides are TGTGCCAGCAGTTTGGACAGGTACAATGAGCAGTTCTTC. The V and J genes are TRBV27 and TRBJ2-1; 7 nucleotides align to TRBD1. CDR3 size: 13 residues. The germline CDR1 and CDR2 sequences are MNHEY and SMNVEV (reference sequence). After removal of 3 bases from V and 4 bases from J, the junction contained 0 bases not matched to a gene.

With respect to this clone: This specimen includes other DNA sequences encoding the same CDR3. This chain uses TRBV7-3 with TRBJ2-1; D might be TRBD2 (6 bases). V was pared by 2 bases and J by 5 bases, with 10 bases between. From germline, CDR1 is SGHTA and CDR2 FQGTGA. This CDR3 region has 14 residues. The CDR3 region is CASSLGGVNNEQFF. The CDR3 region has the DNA TGTGCCAGCAGCTTAGGAGGGGTCAACAATGAGCAGTTCTTC.

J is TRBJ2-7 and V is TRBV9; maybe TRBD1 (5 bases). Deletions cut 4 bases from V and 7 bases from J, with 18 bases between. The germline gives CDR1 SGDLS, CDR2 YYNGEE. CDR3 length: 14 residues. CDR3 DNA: TGTGCCAGCAGCCCCGAGGTAGGGGCTGGGGAGCAGTACTTC. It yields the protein CASSPEVGAGEQYF. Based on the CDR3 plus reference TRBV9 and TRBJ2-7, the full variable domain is DSGVTQTPKHLITATGQRVTLRCSPRSGDLSVYWYQQSLDQGLQFLIQYYNGEERAKGNILERFSAQQFPDLHSELNLSSLELGDSALYFCASSPEVGAGEQYFGPGTRLTVT.

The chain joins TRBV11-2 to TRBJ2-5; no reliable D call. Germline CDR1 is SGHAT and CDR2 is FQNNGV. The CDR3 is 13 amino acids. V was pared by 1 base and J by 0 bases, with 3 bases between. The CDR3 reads CASSLAYQETQYF. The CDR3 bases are TGTGCCAGCAGCTTAGCTTACCAAGAGACCCAGTACTTC.

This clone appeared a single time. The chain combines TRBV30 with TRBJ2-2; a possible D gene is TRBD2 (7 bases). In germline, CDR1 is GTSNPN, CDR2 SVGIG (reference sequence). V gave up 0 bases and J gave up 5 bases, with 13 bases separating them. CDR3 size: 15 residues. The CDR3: CAWSVGGGATGELFF. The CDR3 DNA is TGTGCCTGGAGTGTAGGGGGGGGAGCGACCGGGGAGCTGTTTTTT. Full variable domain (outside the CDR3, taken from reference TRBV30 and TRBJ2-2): SQTIHQWPATLVQPVGSPLSLECTVEGTSNPNLYWYRQAAGRGLQLLFYSVGIGQISSEVPQNLSASRPQDRQFILSSKKLLLSDSGFYLCAWSVGGGATGELFFGEGSRLTVL.

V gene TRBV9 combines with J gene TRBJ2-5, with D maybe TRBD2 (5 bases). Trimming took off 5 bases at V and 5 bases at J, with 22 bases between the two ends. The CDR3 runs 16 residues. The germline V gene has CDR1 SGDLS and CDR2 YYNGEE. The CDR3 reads CASRPGPGSARETQYF. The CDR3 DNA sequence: TGTGCCAGCAGGCCCGGACCGGGATCGGCAAGGGAGACCCAGTACTTC.